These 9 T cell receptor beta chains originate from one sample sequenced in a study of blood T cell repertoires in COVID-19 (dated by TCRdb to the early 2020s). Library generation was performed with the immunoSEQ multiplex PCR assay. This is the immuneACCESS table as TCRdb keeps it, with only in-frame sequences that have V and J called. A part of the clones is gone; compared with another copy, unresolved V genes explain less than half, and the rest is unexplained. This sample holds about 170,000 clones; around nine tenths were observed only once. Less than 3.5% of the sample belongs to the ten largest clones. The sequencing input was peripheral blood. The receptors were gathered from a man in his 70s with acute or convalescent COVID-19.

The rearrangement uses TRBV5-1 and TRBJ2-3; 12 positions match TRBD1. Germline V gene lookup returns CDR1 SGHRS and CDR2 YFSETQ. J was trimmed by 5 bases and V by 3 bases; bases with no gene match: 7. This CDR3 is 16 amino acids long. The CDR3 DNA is TGCGCCAGCAGCTCGGGGGGACAGGGGGCGCGAGATACGCAGTATTTT. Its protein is CASSSGGQGARDTQYF.

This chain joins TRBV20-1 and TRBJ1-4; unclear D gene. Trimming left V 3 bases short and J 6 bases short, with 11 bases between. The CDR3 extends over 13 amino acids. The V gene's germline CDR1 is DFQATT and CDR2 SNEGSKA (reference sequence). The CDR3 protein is CSASGGSDEKLFF. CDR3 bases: TGCAGTGCTAGTGGAGGGAGTGATGAAAAACTGTTTTTT.

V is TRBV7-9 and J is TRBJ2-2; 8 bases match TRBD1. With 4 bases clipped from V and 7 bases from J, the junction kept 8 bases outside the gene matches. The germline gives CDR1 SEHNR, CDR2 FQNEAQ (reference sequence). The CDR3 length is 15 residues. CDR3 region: CASSSSQGAGGELFF. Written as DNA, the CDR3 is TGTGCCAGCAGCTCCTCCCAGGGGGCCGGCGGGGAGCTGTTTTTT. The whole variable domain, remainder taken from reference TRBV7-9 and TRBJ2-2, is DTGVSQNPRHKITKRGQNVTFRCDPISEHNRLYWYRQTLGQGPEFLTYFQNEAQLEKSRLLSDRFSAERPKGSFSTLEIQRTEQGDSAMYLCASSSSQGAGGELFFGEGSRLTVL.

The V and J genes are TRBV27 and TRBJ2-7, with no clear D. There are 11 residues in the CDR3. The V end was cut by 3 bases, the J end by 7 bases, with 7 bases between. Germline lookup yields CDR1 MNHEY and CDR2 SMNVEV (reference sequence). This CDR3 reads CASSFGREQYF. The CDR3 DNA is TGTGCCAGCAGTTTCGGCAGGGAGCAGTACTTC.

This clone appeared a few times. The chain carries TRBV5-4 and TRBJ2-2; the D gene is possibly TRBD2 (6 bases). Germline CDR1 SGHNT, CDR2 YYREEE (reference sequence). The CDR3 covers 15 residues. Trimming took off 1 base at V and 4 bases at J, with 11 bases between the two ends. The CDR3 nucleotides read TGTGCCAGCAGCTTGAGCGGGTCGACCACCGGGGAGCTGTTTTTT. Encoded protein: CASSLSGSTTGELFF. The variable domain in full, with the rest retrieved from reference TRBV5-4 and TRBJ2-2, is ETGVTQSPTHLIKTRGQQVTLRCSSQSGHNTVSWYQQALGQGPQFIFQYYREEENGRGNFPPRFSGLQFPNYSSELNVNALELDDSALYLCASSLSGSTTGELFFGEGSRLTVL.

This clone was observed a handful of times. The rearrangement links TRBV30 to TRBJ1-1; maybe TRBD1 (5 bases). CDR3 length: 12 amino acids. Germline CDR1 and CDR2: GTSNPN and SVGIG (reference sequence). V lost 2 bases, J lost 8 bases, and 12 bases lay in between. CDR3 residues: CAWSRTWGEAFF. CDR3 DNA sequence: TGTGCCTGGAGTCGTACGTGGGGCGAAGCTTTCTTT. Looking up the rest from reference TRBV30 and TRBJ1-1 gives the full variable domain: SQTIHQWPATLVQPVGSPLSLECTVEGTSNPNLYWYRQAAGRGLQLLFYSVGIGQISSEVPQNLSASRPQDRQFILSSKKLLLSDSGFYLCAWSRTWGEAFFGQGTRLTVV.

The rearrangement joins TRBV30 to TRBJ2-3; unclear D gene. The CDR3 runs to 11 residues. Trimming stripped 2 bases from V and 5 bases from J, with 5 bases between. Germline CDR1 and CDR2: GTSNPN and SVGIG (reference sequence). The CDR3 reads CAWSRGDTQYF. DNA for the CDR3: TGTGCCTGGAGTCGAGGAGATACGCAGTATTTT. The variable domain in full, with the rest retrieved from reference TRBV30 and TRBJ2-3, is SQTIHQWPATLVQPVGSPLSLECTVEGTSNPNLYWYRQAAGRGLQLLFYSVGIGQISSEVPQNLSASRPQDRQFILSSKKLLLSDSGFYLCAWSRGDTQYFGPGTRLTVL.

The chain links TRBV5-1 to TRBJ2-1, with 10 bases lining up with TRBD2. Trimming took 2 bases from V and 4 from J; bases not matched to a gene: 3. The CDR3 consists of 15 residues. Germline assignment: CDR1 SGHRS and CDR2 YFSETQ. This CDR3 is CASSLSGGDYNEQFF. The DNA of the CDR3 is TGCGCCAGCAGCTTAAGCGGGGGGGATTACAATGAGCAGTTCTTC.

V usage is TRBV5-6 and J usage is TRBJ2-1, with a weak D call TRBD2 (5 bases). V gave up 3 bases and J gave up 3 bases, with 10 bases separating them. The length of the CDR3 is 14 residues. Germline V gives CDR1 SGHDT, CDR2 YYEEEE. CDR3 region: CASSWYGDYNEQFF. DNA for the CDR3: TGTGCCAGCAGCTGGTACGGGGACTACAATGAGCAGTTCTTC.